The 22 T cell receptor beta chains given below trace back to one sample, sequenced in a study of blood T cell repertoires in COVID-19. Produced via immunoSEQ multiplex PCR; TCRdb's table is partial and in-frame only. The sample contains a few hundred thousand clones, over 75% of which appear only once. Source material: peripheral blood. Receptors were obtained from a woman aged 45-59 years with acute or convalescent COVID-19.

This clone was seen only a few times. The J gene is TRBJ2-7, the V gene TRBV6-2 or TRBV6-3; no firm D call. CDR1 and CDR2 (germline): MNHEY, SVGEGT. V gave up 5 bases and J gave up 0 bases, with 5 bases separating them. CDR3 size: 12 residues. In DNA, the CDR3 is TGTGCCAGCAGTATCAGCTCCTACGAGCAGTACTTC. It is translated as CASSISSYEQYF.

The chain uses TRBV7-2 and TRBJ2-3, with 13 bases fitting TRBD2. CDR1 and CDR2 from the germline V gene are SGHTA and FQGNSA. The CDR3 runs 16 residues. With 6 bases clipped from V and 5 bases from J, the junction kept 8 bases outside the gene matches. The CDR3 nucleotides read TGTGCCAGCAGTTCCACTAGCGGGAGGGCCGGAGATACGCAGTATTTT. It encodes CASSSTSGRAGDTQYF.

This chain links TRBV19 with TRBJ2-3; D remains unclear. Deletions cut 3 bases from V and 2 bases from J, with 6 bases between. The CDR3 runs to 13 residues. The germline CDR1 and CDR2 sequences are LNHDA and SQIVND (reference sequence). CDR3 protein: CASSIAVTDTQYF. For the CDR3, the DNA is TGTGCCAGTAGTATTGCAGTCACAGATACGCAGTATTTT.

The chain combines TRBV11-2 with TRBJ2-1, with 9 bases fitting TRBD2. The CDR3 length is 14 residues. After removal of 7 bases from V and 7 bases from J, the junction contained 8 bases not matched to a gene. CDR1 and CDR2 (germline): SGHAT, FQNNGV. CDR3 coding DNA: TGTGCCAGCACTAGGACTAGCGTTCGAAATGAGCAGTTCTTC. Translation: CASTRTSVRNEQFF.

The CDR3, as DNA: TGTGCCAGCAGTGAAGGAGGGGTACCGGGACTCGGGGAGCTGTTTTTT. Translated, it gives CASSEGGVPGLGELFF. The V and J genes are TRBV6-1 and TRBJ2-2, with a tentative D call TRBD2 (6 bases). The V end was cut by 1 base, the J end by 7 bases, with 16 bases between. Germline CDR1 reads MNHNS; CDR2 reads SASEGT. The CDR3 runs 16 residues.

This sequence joins TRBV28 and TRBJ2-5; unclear D gene. The CDR3 has 11 residues. The germline gives CDR1 MDHEN, CDR2 SYDVKM. Trimming shortened V by 8 bases and J by 5 bases, and 9 bases separated the two germline ends. In DNA, the CDR3 is TGTGCCAGCGGAAAGAGGGAGACCCAGTACTTC. It specifies CASGKRETQYF.

This rearrangement joins TRBV7-2 to TRBJ2-3; tentative D call: TRBD1 (6 bases). Germline values: CDR1 SGHTA, CDR2 FQGNSA. V lost 3 bases, J lost 5 bases, and 9 bases lay in between. The CDR3 has 13 amino acids. The chain's CDR3 is CASSFTGIDTQYF. CDR3 sequence (DNA): TGTGCCAGCAGCTTCACAGGGATAGATACGCAGTATTTT.

This rearrangement joins TRBV5-1 to TRBJ2-7; the match to TRBD1 covers 9 bases. This CDR3 is built from 14 residues. Germline V gene lookup returns CDR1 SGHRS and CDR2 YFSETQ. The V gene end was trimmed by 4 bases and the J gene end by 11 bases; junction bases not matched to a gene: 13. CDR3 loop: CASSRTAGTGIEYF. The CDR3 nucleotides are TGCGCCAGCAGCAGGACGGCCGGGACAGGGATAGAGTACTTC.

The CDR3 nucleotides read TGTGCCAGCAGTTCTCGGGTTCAGCCCCAGCATTTT. This translates into CASSSRVQPQHF. This sequence joins TRBV6-2 or TRBV6-3 and TRBJ1-5, with no clear D. Germline V gene data show CDR1 as MNHEY and CDR2 as SVGEGT. CDR3 length: 12 residues. Deletions cut 4 bases from V and 6 bases from J, with 7 bases between.

This clone appeared a few times. The V and J genes are TRBV7-8 and TRBJ1-1; D may be TRBD1 (6 bases). CDR3 length: 14 amino acids. The germline gives CDR1 SGHVS, CDR2 FQNEAQ. Trimming took 5 bases from V and 2 from J, leaving 12 bases between them. Here the CDR3 reads CASSPSTGNTEAFF. CDR3 in DNA: TGTGCCAGCAGCCCCTCGACAGGAAACACTGAAGCTTTCTTT.

The J gene is TRBJ2-1, the V gene TRBV19; weak D call: TRBD1 (6 bases). The CDR3 is 13 residues long. Trimming cost V 5 bases and J 8 bases, with 13 bases left between them. Germline V gene data show CDR1 as LNHDA and CDR2 as SQIVND (reference sequence). The CDR3 coding sequence is TGTGCCAGTAGTTTGAACAGGGTTTATGAGCAGTTCTTC. Residues: CASSLNRVYEQFF.

This clone was counted once. The chain uses TRBV20-1 and TRBJ2-7; TRBD2 matches at 8 bases. This CDR3 spans 14 amino acids. With V trimmed by 3 bases and J by 5 bases, 9 bases remained unmatched. Germline CDR1 and CDR2: DFQATT and SNEGSKA (reference sequence). The CDR3 region is CSASMAGGVDEQYF. The CDR3 DNA reads TGCAGTGCTAGTATGGCGGGAGGTGTCGACGAGCAGTACTTC.

The chain joins TRBV7-3 to TRBJ2-6; perhaps TRBD1 as D (6 bases). Germline loops: CDR1 SGHTA, CDR2 FQGTGA. The V and J ends lost 5 bases and 2 bases respectively, with 7 bases between them. This CDR3 is built from 14 residues. CDR3 amino acids: CASSTGPGANVLTF. For the CDR3, the DNA is TGTGCCAGCAGCACAGGGCCTGGGGCCAACGTCCTGACTTTC.

J is TRBJ2-1 and V is TRBV19; 7 nucleotides agree with TRBD1. V shed 7 bases and J 8 bases; nucleotides not matched to a gene: 14. The CDR3 has 15 amino acids. The germline V gene has CDR1 LNHDA and CDR2 SQIVND (reference sequence). The CDR3 loop reads CASMYQIPGGYEQFF. Here the CDR3 DNA reads TGTGCCAGTATGTATCAGATCCCAGGGGGTTATGAGCAGTTCTTC.

This clone was seen a few times. J is TRBJ2-7 and V is TRBV5-4, with D possibly matching TRBD1 (6 bases). Between the trimmed V and J ends, which lost 3 bases and 2 bases, there was a span of 12 bases. CDR1 and CDR2 from the germline V gene are SGHNT and YYREEE (reference sequence). The CDR3 runs to 14 residues. CDR3 region: CASSSRDIPYEQYF. The CDR3 DNA reads as TGTGCCAGCAGCTCCCGGGACATCCCCTACGAGCAGTACTTC.

V usage is TRBV5-1 and J usage is TRBJ1-3, with D possibly being TRBD1 (6 bases). Germline-derived CDR1 and CDR2 are SGHRS and YFSETQ. The CDR3 runs to 17 residues. Trimming took off 4 bases at V and 2 bases at J, with 19 bases between the two ends. The CDR3 DNA follows: TGCGCCAGCAGCCTAAAGGGACAAACGGGACCTGGAAACACCATATATTTT. It specifies CASSLKGQTGPGNTIYF.

The gene calls are TRBV18 and TRBJ2-2; 10 positions agree with TRBD1. CDR1 and CDR2 (germline): KGHSH, LQKENI. Losses at the gene ends were 4 bases for V and 7 bases for J; bases not matched to a gene: 6. The length of the CDR3 is 15 residues. For the CDR3, the DNA is TGTGCCAGCTCACAGGGACAGGGGACGGTCGGGGAGCTGTTTTTT. Translation: CASSQGQGTVGELFF.

The chain recombines TRBV19 with TRBJ2-1; 7 nucleotides line up with TRBD1. Germline assignment: CDR1 LNHDA and CDR2 SQIVND (reference sequence). With V trimmed by 7 bases and J by 6 bases, 3 bases remained unmatched. The CDR3 totals 12 residues. The CDR3 sequence: CASTTGINEQFF. In DNA form, the CDR3 reads TGTGCCAGTACGACAGGGATCAATGAGCAGTTCTTC.

The chain recombines TRBV6-5 with TRBJ1-3, with D unresolved. The V gene's germline CDR1 is MNHEY and CDR2 SVGAGI. Trimming pared 0 bases from V and 8 bases from J, leaving 11 bases between. This CDR3 contains 14 residues. The CDR3 loop reads CASSYSGMEDTIYF. The DNA of the CDR3 is TGTGCCAGCAGTTACTCGGGCATGGAGGACACCATATATTTT.

The chain recombines TRBV7-2 with TRBJ1-2, with 9 bases aligning to TRBD1. V trimming: 0 bases; J trimming: 4 bases; junction bases outside the gene matches: 3. The V gene's germline CDR1 is SGHTA and CDR2 FQGNSA. There are 15 residues in the CDR3. The CDR3 coding sequence is TGTGCCAGCAGCTTAGCTATGGACAGGGGCTATGGCTACACCTTC. Residues: CASSLAMDRGYGYTF.

This chain uses TRBV24-1 with TRBJ2-5, with 8 positions matching TRBD1. Germline CDR1 and CDR2: KGHDR and SFDVKD. V shed 2 bases and J 5 bases; nucleotides not matched to a gene: 9. CDR3 length: 16 residues. The CDR3 reads CATSDSGQGGLETQYF. In DNA, the CDR3 is TGTGCCACCAGTGATTCCGGACAGGGCGGGTTGGAGACCCAGTACTTC.

The chain employs TRBV19 and TRBJ2-3; the D gene is possibly TRBD1 (5 bases). The ends were cut back, 7 bases at V and 2 bases at J, with 13 bases in the middle. Germline CDR1 reads LNHDA; CDR2 reads SQIVND (reference sequence). This CDR3 spans 14 amino acids. As DNA, the CDR3 is TGTGCCAGTAAACCCAGTGGGGCCACAGATACGCAGTATTTT. Translating gives CASKPSGATDTQYF. Full variable domain (remainder filled in from reference TRBV19 and TRBJ2-3): DGGITQSPKYLFRKEGQNVTLSCEQNLNHDAMYWYRQDPGQGLRLIYYSQIVNDFQKGDIAEGYSVSREKKESFPLTVTSAQKNPTAFYLCASKPSGATDTQYFGPGTRLTVL.